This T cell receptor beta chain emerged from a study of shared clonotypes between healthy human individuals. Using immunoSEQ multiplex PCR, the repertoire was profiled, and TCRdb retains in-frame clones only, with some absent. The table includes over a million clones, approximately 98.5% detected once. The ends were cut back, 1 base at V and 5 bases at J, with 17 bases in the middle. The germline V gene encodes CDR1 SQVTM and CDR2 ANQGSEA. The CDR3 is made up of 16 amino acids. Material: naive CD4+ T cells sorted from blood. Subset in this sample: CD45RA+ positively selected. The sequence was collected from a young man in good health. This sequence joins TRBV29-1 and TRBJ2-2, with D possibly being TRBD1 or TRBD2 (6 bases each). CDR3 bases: TGCAGCGTTGAAGGCCTGGGGGCAGGGAGGACCGGGGAGCTGTTTTTT. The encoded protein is CSVEGLGAGRTGELFF.